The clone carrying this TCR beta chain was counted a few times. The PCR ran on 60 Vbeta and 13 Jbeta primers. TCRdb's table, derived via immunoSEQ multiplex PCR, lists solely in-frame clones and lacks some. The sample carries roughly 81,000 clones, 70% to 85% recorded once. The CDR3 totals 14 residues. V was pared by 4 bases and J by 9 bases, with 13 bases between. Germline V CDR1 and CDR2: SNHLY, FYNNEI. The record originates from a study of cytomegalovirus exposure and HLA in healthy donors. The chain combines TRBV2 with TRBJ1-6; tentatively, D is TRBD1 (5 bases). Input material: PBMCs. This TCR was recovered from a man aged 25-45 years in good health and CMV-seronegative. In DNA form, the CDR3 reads TGTGCCAGCAGTGTAGGGGTGTTAGGTTCACCCCTCCACTTT. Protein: CASSVGVLGSPLHF.